Shown below are 12 T cell receptor beta chains from a single sample sequenced in a study of cytomegalovirus exposure and HLA in healthy donors. Sequencing used immunoSEQ multiplex PCR; TCRdb keeps in-frame clones, though not all of them. This sample carries about 130,000 clones, roughly nine tenths of them seen once, and the ten largest clones take about 10%. The sample comprised PBMCs. These receptors came from a young woman in good health and CMV-seropositive.

The chain has TRBV19 and TRBJ1-1; maybe TRBD1 (6 bases). Germline CDR1 reads LNHDA; CDR2 reads SQIVND (reference sequence). This CDR3 spans 15 amino acids. V lost 3 bases and J 1 base, leaving 12 bases between the germline ends. DNA for the CDR3: TGTGCCAGTAGTATTGGGGGCGCGGGGAACACTGAAGCTTTCTTT. Translated: CASSIGGAGNTEAFF. Variable domain in full (rest from reference TRBV19 and TRBJ1-1): DGGITQSPKYLFRKEGQNVTLSCEQNLNHDAMYWYRQDPGQGLRLIYYSQIVNDFQKGDIAEGYSVSREKKESFPLTVTSAQKNPTAFYLCASSIGGAGNTEAFFGQGTRLTVV.

This chain connects TRBV5-1 to TRBJ1-4; no firm D call. Germline V gene data show CDR1 as SGHRS and CDR2 as YFSETQ. V was clipped by 0 bases and J by 8 bases, with 8 bases between them. The CDR3 totals 13 residues. CDR3 DNA sequence: TGCGCCAGCAGCTTGGGGTCACAAGAAAAACTGTTTTTT. Protein sequence: CASSLGSQEKLFF.

The chain carries TRBV19 and TRBJ1-2; D gene ambiguous. Trimming shortened V by 4 bases and J by 4 bases, and 13 bases separated the two germline ends. The germline V gene encodes CDR1 LNHDA and CDR2 SQIVND (reference sequence). The CDR3 has 14 amino acids. Here the CDR3 reads CASSTPPGSYGYTF. The CDR3 nucleotides are TGTGCCAGTAGTACCCCGCCGGGGTCCTATGGCTACACCTTC.

V is TRBV28 and J is TRBJ2-5, with D possibly matching TRBD1 (5 bases). Germline CDR1 reads MDHEN; CDR2 reads SYDVKM. The CDR3 totals 17 residues. Trimming took off 6 bases at V and 5 bases at J, with 25 bases between the two ends. CDR3 sequence: CASSRTGSAYIVETQYF. The CDR3 DNA reads TGTGCCAGCAGCCGTACAGGCTCGGCCTACATCGTGGAGACCCAGTACTTC.

This chain links TRBV5-6 with TRBJ1-2, with no clear D. There are 14 residues in the CDR3. Between the trimmed V and J ends, which lost 0 bases and 7 bases, there was a span of 13 bases. CDR1 is SGHDT, CDR2 YYEEEE, per germline. In nucleotides, the CDR3 is TGTGCCAGCAGCTTGGTGAACGAGGGTTTTGGCTACACCTTC. Protein sequence: CASSLVNEGFGYTF.

In this sample, this clone turned up a few times. CDR3 DNA: TGTGCCAGCTCGCAAGAAAACGGGGAGCAGTACTTC. Translation gives CASSQENGEQYF. This rearrangement joins TRBV18 to TRBJ2-7; D is ambiguous. The CDR3 covers 12 residues. V was shortened by 6 bases and J by 7 bases, with 13 bases between the two germline ends. Looked up from germline, CDR1 is KGHSH and CDR2 is LQKENI.

The chain employs TRBV11-3 and TRBJ2-3, with 7 bases that match TRBD1. This CDR3 spans 16 amino acids. Unmatched junction bases numbered 13, after V lost 5 bases and J lost 5 bases. The V gene's germline CDR1 is SGHNT and CDR2 YENEEA. The CDR3 here is CASSLGGSPGEDTQYF. The DNA for the CDR3 is TGTGCCAGCAGCCTAGGGGGCTCCCCGGGCGAAGATACGCAGTATTTT. Together with reference TRBV11-3 and TRBJ2-3, the CDR3 gives the full variable domain: EAGVVQSPRYKIIEKKQPVAFWCNPISGHNTLYWYLQNLGQGPELLIRYENEEAVDDSQLPKDRFSAERLKGVDSTLKIQPAELGDSAVYLCASSLGGSPGEDTQYFGPGTRLTVL.

This clone was counted between two and nine times. This chain joins TRBV5-5 and TRBJ2-1; TRBD2 aligns across 12 bases. From germline, CDR1 is SGHKS and CDR2 YYEKEE (reference sequence). V lost 0 bases and J lost 7; bases outside the gene matches: 2. The CDR3 is 15 amino acids. The CDR3 loop reads CASSLGTSGANEQFF. Here the CDR3 DNA reads TGTGCCAGCAGCTTGGGGACTAGCGGGGCGAATGAGCAGTTCTTC.

This clone showed up just once. This chain links TRBV5-6 with TRBJ2-3, with D possibly being TRBD2 (5 bases). V lost 0 bases to trimming and J lost 0 bases, with 5 bases between them. The V gene's germline CDR1 is SGHDT and CDR2 YYEEEE. The CDR3 spans 14 residues. In nucleotides, the CDR3 is TGTGCCAGCAGCTTGGCGGGGAGCACAGATACGCAGTATTTT. Translating it yields CASSLAGSTDTQYF.

This chain connects TRBV28 to TRBJ1-4; D gene ambiguous. The V end lost 6 bases, the J end lost 5 bases, and 4 bases lay between the germline ends. The CDR3 length is 11 residues. Per the germline V gene, CDR1 is MDHEN and CDR2 is SYDVKM. CDR3 nucleotide sequence: TGTGCCAGCAGGAGGAATGAAAAACTGTTTTTT. This gives the protein CASRRNEKLFF.

J is TRBJ1-2 and V is TRBV30; D is unclear. The CDR3 is made up of 13 amino acids. Trimming pared 0 bases from V and 4 bases from J, leaving 9 bases between. CDR1 and CDR2 from the germline V gene are GTSNPN and SVGIG (reference sequence). The CDR3 reads CAWSVGRSYGYTF. The CDR3 DNA reads as TGTGCCTGGAGTGTCGGGAGATCCTATGGCTACACCTTC.

The V gene is TRBV7-2, the J gene TRBJ1-6; D is possibly TRBD1 (5 bases). Germline V gives CDR1 SGHTA, CDR2 FQGNSA. Trimming removed 3 bases at V and 4 bases at J, with 16 bases between. The CDR3 length is 17 residues. Here the CDR3 DNA reads TGTGCCAGCAGCTTCCAATCGACAGATGCATATAATTCACCCCTCCACTTT. It translates to CASSFQSTDAYNSPLHF.